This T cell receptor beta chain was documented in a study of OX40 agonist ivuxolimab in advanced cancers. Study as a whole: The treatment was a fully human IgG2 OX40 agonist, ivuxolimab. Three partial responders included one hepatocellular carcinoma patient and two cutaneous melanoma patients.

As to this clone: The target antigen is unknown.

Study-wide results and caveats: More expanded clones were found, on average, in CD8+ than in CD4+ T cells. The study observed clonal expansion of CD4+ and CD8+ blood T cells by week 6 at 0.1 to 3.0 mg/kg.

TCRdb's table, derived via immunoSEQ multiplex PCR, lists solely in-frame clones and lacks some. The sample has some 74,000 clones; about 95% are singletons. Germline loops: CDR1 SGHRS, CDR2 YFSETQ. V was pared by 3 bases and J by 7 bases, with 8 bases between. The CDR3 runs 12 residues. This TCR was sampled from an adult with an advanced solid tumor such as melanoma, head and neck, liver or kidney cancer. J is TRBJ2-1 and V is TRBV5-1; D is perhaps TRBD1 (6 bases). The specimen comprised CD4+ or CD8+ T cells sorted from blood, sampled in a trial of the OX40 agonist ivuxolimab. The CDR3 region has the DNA TGCGCCAGCAGCTCAGGGGCGAATGAGCAGTTCTTC. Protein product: CASSSGANEQFF.